This T cell receptor beta chain appears in the sequencing data of a study of blood T cell repertoires in COVID-19. Study information: Collection of acute and convalescent COVID-19 samples took place in the United States, Italy and Spain. PBMCs, B-cell-depleted T cells, or T cells provided the cDNA or gDNA that made up the material.

With V trimmed by 3 bases and J by 1 base, 6 bases remained unmatched. Germline V gene sequence: CDR1 SNHLY, CDR2 FYNNEI. This CDR3 spans 15 amino acids. Under the authors' procedure: Nucleated cell number was recorded as an estimate derived from reference gene primer amplification. Measured with immunoSEQ multiplex PCR; TCRdb has only the in-frame clones, and not every one. The V and J calls and clone size are taken from that table; D and trimming were inferred from the DNA. The sample holds roughly 230,000 clones; 89% are singletons and the top ten take 4% to 5%. The TCR was taken from a woman aged 40 to 55 who had recovered from COVID-19. Sequenced input: peripheral blood. The gene calls are TRBV2 and TRBJ2-7; TRBD2 matches at 7 bases. The CDR3 protein is CASSDRAGVSYEQYV. For the CDR3, the DNA is TGTGCCAGCAGTGATCGGGCGGGAGTGTCCTACGAGCAGTACGTC.